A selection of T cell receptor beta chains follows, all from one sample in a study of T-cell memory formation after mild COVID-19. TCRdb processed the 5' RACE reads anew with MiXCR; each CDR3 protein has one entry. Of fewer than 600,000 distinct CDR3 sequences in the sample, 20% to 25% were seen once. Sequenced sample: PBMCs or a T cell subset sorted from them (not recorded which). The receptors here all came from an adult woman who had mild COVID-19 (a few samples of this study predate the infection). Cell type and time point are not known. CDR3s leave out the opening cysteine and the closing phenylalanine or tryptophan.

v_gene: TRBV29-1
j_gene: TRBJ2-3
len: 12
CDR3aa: SVESSRAPDTQY

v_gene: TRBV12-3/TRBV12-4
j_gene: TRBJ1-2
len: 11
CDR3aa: ASSLVGLKGYT

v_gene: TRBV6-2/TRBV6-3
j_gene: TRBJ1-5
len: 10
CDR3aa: ASSYGLQPQH

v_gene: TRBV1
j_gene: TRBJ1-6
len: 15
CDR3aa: TSSQVSKARVIGTLH

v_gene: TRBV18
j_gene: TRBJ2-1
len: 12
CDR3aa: ASSPDRAINEQF

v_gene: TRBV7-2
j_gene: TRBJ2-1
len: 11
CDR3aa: ASSLVWLGEQF

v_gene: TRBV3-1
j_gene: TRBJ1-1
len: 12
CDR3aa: ASSQAQENTEAF

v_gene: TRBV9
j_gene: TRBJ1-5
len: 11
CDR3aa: ASSPSGAQPQH

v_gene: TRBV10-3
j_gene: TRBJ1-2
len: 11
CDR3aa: AISDNTVDGYT

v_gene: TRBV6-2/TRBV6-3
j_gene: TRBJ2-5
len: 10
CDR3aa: ASSYFLRTQY

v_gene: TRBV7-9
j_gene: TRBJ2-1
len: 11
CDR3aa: ASSSGTSHEQF

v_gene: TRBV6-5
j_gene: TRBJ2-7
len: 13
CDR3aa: ASNRPGQNIYEQY

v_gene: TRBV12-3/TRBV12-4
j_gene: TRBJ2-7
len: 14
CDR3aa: ASSWGGRGQRDEQY

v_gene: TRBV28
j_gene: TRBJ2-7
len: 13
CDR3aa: ASRLGTGAYYEQY

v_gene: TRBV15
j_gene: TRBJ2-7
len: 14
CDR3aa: ATSRGAGTGSGEQY

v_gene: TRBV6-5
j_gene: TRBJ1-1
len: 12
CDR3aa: ASRPQGGGTEAF

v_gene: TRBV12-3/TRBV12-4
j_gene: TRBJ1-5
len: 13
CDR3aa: ASSTAQGPNQPQH

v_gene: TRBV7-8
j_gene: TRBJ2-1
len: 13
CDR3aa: ASSSGTGTYNEQF

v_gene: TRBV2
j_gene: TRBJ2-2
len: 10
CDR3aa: ASRVAVGELF

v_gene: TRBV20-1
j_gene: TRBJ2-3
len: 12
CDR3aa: SARGRANTDTQY

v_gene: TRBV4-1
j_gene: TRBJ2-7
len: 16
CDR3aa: ASSQGLAGGDFSYEQY

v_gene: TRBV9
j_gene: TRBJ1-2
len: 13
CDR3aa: ASSPVGTSNYGYT

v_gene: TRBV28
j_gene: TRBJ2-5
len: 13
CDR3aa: ASSFGGQGQETQY

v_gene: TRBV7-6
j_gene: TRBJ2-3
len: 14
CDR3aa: ASSSLAGVSTDTQY

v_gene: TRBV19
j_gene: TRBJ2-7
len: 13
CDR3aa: ASSMRTGSSYEQY

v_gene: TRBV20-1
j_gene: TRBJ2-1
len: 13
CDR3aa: SARDWTGAYNEQF

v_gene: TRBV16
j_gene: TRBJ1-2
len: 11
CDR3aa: ASSLFQPYGYT

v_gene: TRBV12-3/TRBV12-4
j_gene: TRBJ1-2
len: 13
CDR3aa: ASSLKRGVVYGYT